A single sample gave rise to the 32 T cell receptor beta chains below, sequenced in a study of blood T cell repertoires in COVID-19 (dated by TCRdb to the early 2020s). To prepare the library, the immunoSEQ multiplex PCR assay was applied. Sourced from immuneACCESS, this table was stored by TCRdb with only in-frame sequences that have V and J called. A share of the clones is absent; for the studies checked, an unresolved V gene accounts for under half, and the remainder has no known explanation. The sample table holds 100,000 to 150,000 clones, of which 60% to 75% were seen once. The ten top clones hold approximately 2% of the sample. The sequencing sample was made of peripheral blood. The receptors come from a woman in her sixties or seventies with acute or convalescent COVID-19.

Only a few counts were recorded for this clone. The gene calls are TRBV4-1 and TRBJ1-5; 11 nucleotides agree with TRBD1. The trim removed 4 bases at V and 3 bases at J, leaving 17 bases unmatched. Germline loops: CDR1 MGHRA, CDR2 YSYEKL. The CDR3 covers 20 residues. CDR3 region: CASSRGQGARLSSHNQPQHF. The DNA for the CDR3 is TGCGCCAGCAGCCGAGGACAGGGGGCAAGGCTAAGCTCCCACAATCAGCCCCAGCATTTT.

J is TRBJ2-6 and V is TRBV9, with D perhaps TRBD1 (5 bases). This CDR3 has 15 amino acids. The germline V and J ends were trimmed by 4 bases and 4 bases, with 12 bases remaining between them. CDR1 is SGDLS, CDR2 YYNGEE, per germline. Written as DNA, the CDR3 is TGTGCCAGCAGCCCCAGGGTATTGGGGGCCAACGTCCTGACTTTC. Translation: CASSPRVLGANVLTF.

The chain joins TRBV5-1 to TRBJ2-7, with D perhaps TRBD2 (6 bases). From germline, CDR1 is SGHRS and CDR2 YFSETQ. The CDR3 runs to 15 residues. The V end lost 1 base, the J end lost 0 bases, and 11 bases lay between the germline ends. This CDR3 reads CASSLWAGSSYEQYF. The CDR3, as DNA: TGCGCCAGCAGCTTGTGGGCGGGGAGCTCCTACGAGCAGTACTTC.

This sequence joins TRBV5-1 and TRBJ2-5; possible D gene TRBD1, 8 bases. The V end lost 4 bases, the J end lost 5 bases, and 12 bases lay between the germline ends. This CDR3 is 13 amino acids long. From germline, CDR1 is SGHRS and CDR2 YFSETQ. The CDR3, as DNA: TGCGCCAGCAGCGGACAGGGAGGGGAGACCCAGTACTTC. This sequence encodes CASSGQGGETQYF.

The genes are TRBV7-2 and TRBJ2-5; 9 positions match TRBD2. The CDR3 spans 17 residues. Germline V gene data show CDR1 as SGHTA and CDR2 as FQGNSA. The ends lost 4 bases at V and 2 bases at J; junction bases unmatched: 11. CDR3 sequence: CASSSRLAVIWQETQYF. The CDR3 coding sequence is TGTGCCAGCAGCTCTCGACTAGCGGTGATATGGCAAGAGACCCAGTACTTC.

This chain uses TRBV30 with TRBJ2-5; maybe TRBD1 (5 bases). The ends were cut back, 4 bases at V and 1 base at J, with 16 bases in the middle. CDR3 size: 15 residues. Germline V gene sequence: CDR1 GTSNPN, CDR2 SVGIG (reference sequence). CDR3 coding DNA: TGTGCCTGGAACCCCGCAGGGTTGTTCCAAGAGACCCAGTACTTC. It encodes CAWNPAGLFQETQYF.

The CDR3 loop reads CASGFSGQGRTEAFF. CDR3 coding DNA: TGTGCTAGTGGTTTTTCCGGACAGGGACGGACTGAAGCTTTCTTT. V usage is TRBV12-5 and J usage is TRBJ1-1; 8 nucleotides match TRBD1. The J segment lost 5 bases and the V segment lost 3 bases, leaving 8 bases of the junction unmatched. Germline CDR1 and CDR2: LGHNT and FRNRAP. The CDR3 covers 15 residues.

This chain links TRBV14 with TRBJ2-3, with D perhaps TRBD2 (6 bases). V was trimmed by 2 bases and J by 4 bases, leaving 19 bases between them. This CDR3 has 17 amino acids. Germline CDR1 and CDR2: SGHDN and FVKESK. The CDR3 reads CASSQRQFTGVPDTQYF. As DNA, the CDR3 is TGTGCCAGCAGCCAAAGGCAATTTACGGGAGTACCAGATACGCAGTATTTT.

The CDR3 DNA sequence: TGCGCCAGCAGCCACGGACTCGGCTTGTATGAGCAGTTCTTC. Translation gives CASSHGLGLYEQFF. The chain joins TRBV4-1 to TRBJ2-1; a weak D match, TRBD2 (5 bases). CDR3 length: 14 amino acids. The germline V and J ends were trimmed by 3 bases and 8 bases, with 14 bases remaining between them. Germline V gene sequence: CDR1 MGHRA, CDR2 YSYEKL.

This clone was seen only a few times. The J gene is TRBJ2-3, the V gene TRBV3-1 (or the pseudogene TRBV3-2), with 10 bases fitting TRBD1. The trim removed 1 base at V and 4 bases at J, leaving 11 bases unmatched. Germline lookup yields CDR1 LGHDT and CDR2 YNNKEL (reference sequence). The CDR3 contains 18 residues. The DNA for the CDR3 is TGTGCCAGCAGCCAAGTCACGCCGGGACAGGGGATTTCAGATACGCAGTATTTT. It specifies CASSQVTPGQGISDTQYF.

The rearrangement links TRBV4-3 to TRBJ1-1, with D perhaps matching TRBD1 (6 bases). Trimming removed 1 base from V and 1 base from J, with 13 bases in between. The CDR3 loop spans 16 amino acids. Germline CDR1 LGHNA, CDR2 YSLEER. CDR3 residues: CASSQAVRTENTEAFF. The CDR3, as DNA: TGCGCCAGCAGCCAAGCCGTAAGGACAGAGAACACTGAAGCTTTCTTT.

V usage is TRBV27 and J usage is TRBJ2-2, with 7 positions matching TRBD2. V lost 3 bases to trimming and J lost 4 bases; unmatched junction nucleotides: 5. In germline, CDR1 is MNHEY, CDR2 SMNVEV (reference sequence). This CDR3 has 15 amino acids. The CDR3 DNA follows: TGTGCCAGCAGTTTGCAAGGGAGGGGCACCGGGGAGCTGTTTTTT. Translation: CASSLQGRGTGELFF.

This sequence joins TRBV11-2 and TRBJ1-2; D is perhaps TRBD1 (5 bases). Deletions cut 1 base from V and 3 bases from J, with 9 bases between. The CDR3 is 14 amino acids. Germline CDR1 reads SGHAT; CDR2 reads FQNNGV. As DNA, the CDR3 is TGTGCCAGCAGCTTAGGTCAGGGTCACTATGGCTACACCTTC. Translated: CASSLGQGHYGYTF.

This chain joins TRBV19 and TRBJ1-6; 7 bases map to TRBD1. In germline, CDR1 is LNHDA, CDR2 SQIVND (reference sequence). The V gene end was trimmed by 4 bases and the J gene end by 3 bases; junction bases not matched to a gene: 9. This CDR3 is built from 17 residues. The CDR3 protein is CASSRGWTGNYNSPLHF. Here the CDR3 DNA reads TGTGCCAGTAGTAGGGGCTGGACAGGCAACTATAATTCACCCCTCCACTTT.

In this sample, this clone turned up once. The chain joins TRBV9 to TRBJ2-3; D is possibly TRBD1 (8 bases). The germline V gene encodes CDR1 SGDLS and CDR2 YYNGEE. V was trimmed by 0 bases and J by 4 bases, leaving 15 bases between them. This CDR3 has 16 residues. For the CDR3, the DNA is TGTGCCAGCAGCGTAGAAACAGGGGGAGGGTCAGATACGCAGTATTTT. This translates into CASSVETGGGSDTQYF.

J is TRBJ1-3 and V is TRBV3-1 (or the pseudogene TRBV3-2); no firm D call. Trimming shortened V by 4 bases and J by 4 bases, and 17 bases separated the two germline ends. This CDR3 has 16 residues. Germline V CDR1 and CDR2: LGHDT, YNNKEL (reference sequence). CDR3 loop: CASSPPEGGYGNTIYF. Written as DNA, the CDR3 is TGTGCCAGCAGCCCCCCTGAGGGAGGTTACGGAAACACCATATATTTT.

This clone was counted at least ten times. This chain links TRBV4-1 with TRBJ2-1; 7 bases fit TRBD2. CDR3 length equals 17 residues. V was clipped by 0 bases and J by 4 bases; unmatched bases: 9. The germline gives CDR1 MGHRA, CDR2 YSYEKL. The CDR3 here is CASSQEGLAAIYNEQFF. The DNA of the CDR3 is TGCGCCAGCAGCCAAGAGGGGCTAGCGGCTATTTACAATGAGCAGTTCTTC.

The CDR3 nucleotides read TGTGCCAGCAGCTTAGATCTAACGAACATTCAGTACTTC. It encodes CASSLDLTNIQYF. The chain has TRBV11-2 and TRBJ2-4, with D unclear. The CDR3 loop spans 13 amino acids. V lost 0 bases and J 7 bases, leaving 7 bases between the germline ends. CDR1 is SGHAT and CDR2 is FQNNGV in the germline V gene.

CDR3 residues: CASSQDSGTSISYGYTF. The DNA for the CDR3 is TGCGCCAGCAGCCAAGACTCCGGGACATCAATTTCCTATGGCTACACCTTC. V and J are TRBV4-1 and TRBJ1-2, with D possibly being TRBD1 (6 bases). V dropped 0 bases and J dropped 4 bases, with 18 bases sitting between them. The germline gives CDR1 MGHRA, CDR2 YSYEKL. The CDR3 runs 17 residues.

The J gene is TRBJ2-1, the V gene TRBV18, with D tentatively TRBD1 (5 bases). The V and J ends lost 1 base and 4 bases respectively, with 8 bases between them. The CDR3 has 14 amino acids. Germline V gives CDR1 KGHSH, CDR2 LQKENI. CDR3 nucleotides: TGTGCCAGCTCACCACAGGGGCAATACAATGAGCAGTTCTTC. Its translation is CASSPQGQYNEQFF.

This clone showed up just a few times. The genes are TRBV21-1 and TRBJ1-5; the DNA was not used to check the table's D call, TRBD1. TRBV21-1 is a pseudogene segment. The CDR3 spans 15 residues. CDR3 region: CASSKGFTEDQPQHF. For the CDR3, the DNA is TGTGCCAGCAGCAAAGGGTTTACAGAAGATCAGCCCCAGCATTTT.

The V call is TRBV5-5, the J call TRBJ2-2; D is possibly TRBD2 (5 bases). With 2 bases removed from V and 3 bases from J, the gap between germline ends came to 11 bases. CDR1 and CDR2 from the germline V gene are SGHKS and YYEKEE (reference sequence). CDR3 length: 15 residues. The chain's CDR3 is CASSFTSSHTGELFF. In nucleotides, the CDR3 is TGTGCCAGCAGCTTCACGTCTAGCCACACCGGGGAGCTGTTTTTT.

The chain couples TRBV19 to TRBJ2-1; D perhaps matches TRBD2 (5 bases). Per the germline V gene, CDR1 is LNHDA and CDR2 is SQIVND (reference sequence). This CDR3 contains 16 residues. V lost 2 bases and J lost 6, with 17 bases in between. The CDR3: CASSILGGTTPNEQFF. CDR3 bases: TGTGCCAGTAGTATATTAGGAGGAACCACCCCCAATGAGCAGTTCTTC.

The chain links TRBV7-2 to TRBJ1-1, with D perhaps matching TRBD1 (6 bases). Germline V gives CDR1 SGHTA, CDR2 FQGNSA. The V end was cut by 6 bases, the J end by 1 base, with 12 bases between. The CDR3 covers 14 residues. CDR3 DNA sequence: TGTGCCAGCAGACCTGACAGGACGAACACTGAAGCTTTCTTT. Translating gives CASRPDRTNTEAFF.

The CDR3 region is CASSVDAVSYEQYF. Written as DNA, the CDR3 is TGTGCCAGCAGCGTAGATGCAGTCTCCTACGAGCAGTACTTC. The chain links TRBV9 to TRBJ2-7; D gene ambiguous. V shed 0 bases and J shed 0 bases, with 7 bases lying between them. Germline CDR1 and CDR2: SGDLS and YYNGEE. The CDR3 spans 14 residues.

The chain employs TRBV19 and TRBJ2-5; 8 nucleotides align to TRBD1. The V and J ends lost 1 base and 1 base, in that order; junction bases with no gene match: 5. The CDR3 sequence is 16 residues long. Germline V gives CDR1 LNHDA, CDR2 SQIVND (reference sequence). This CDR3 reads CASSIVNRGIQETQYF. The CDR3 DNA reads as TGTGCCAGTAGTATAGTAAACAGGGGGATCCAAGAGACCCAGTACTTC.

The count of this clone is one. The chain carries TRBV30 and TRBJ2-6, with 8 bases lining up with TRBD1. The CDR3 has 20 amino acids. Trimming cost V 0 bases and J 1 base; bases outside gene matches: 14. Germline V gene lookup returns CDR1 GTSNPN and CDR2 SVGIG (reference sequence). CDR3 region: CAWSVPTWTGQVSGANVLTF. The CDR3 nucleotides are TGTGCCTGGAGTGTCCCAACTTGGACAGGGCAGGTATCTGGGGCCAACGTCCTGACTTTC. Drawing the rest from reference TRBV30 and TRBJ2-6, the complete variable domain is SQTIHQWPATLVQPVGSPLSLECTVEGTSNPNLYWYRQAAGRGLQLLFYSVGIGQISSEVPQNLSASRPQDRQFILSSKKLLLSDSGFYLCAWSVPTWTGQVSGANVLTFGAGSRLTVL.

The chain carries TRBV5-6 and TRBJ2-5; 14 bases fit TRBD2. CDR1 is SGHDT and CDR2 is YYEEEE in the germline V gene. Unmatched junction bases numbered 7, after V lost 4 bases and J lost 5 bases. The CDR3 loop spans 16 amino acids. For the CDR3, the DNA is TGTGCCAGCAGCCTAGGGACTAGCGGGGGAAGGGAGACCCAGTACTTC. The encoded protein is CASSLGTSGGRETQYF.

The V and J genes are TRBV7-9 and TRBJ1-3; TRBD1 aligns across 7 bases. There are 18 residues in the CDR3. Germline loops: CDR1 SEHNR, CDR2 FQNEAQ (reference sequence). Trimming cost V 1 base and J 0 bases; bases outside gene matches: 9. In DNA, the CDR3 is TGTGCCAGCAGCTTAGGGAACATGGGACAGCCCTCTGGAAACACCATATATTTT. It specifies CASSLGNMGQPSGNTIYF.

This clone appeared a few times. Distinct nucleotide sequences in the sample also encode this CDR3. The chain couples TRBV7-2 to TRBJ2-5; D perhaps matches TRBD2 (7 bases). With 1 base removed from V and 5 bases from J, the gap between germline ends came to 11 bases. The germline gives CDR1 SGHTA, CDR2 FQGNSA. This CDR3 region has 14 residues. CDR3 DNA: TGTGCCAGCAGCTTAGGGGGGGGGCAGGAGACCCAGTACTTC. Its protein is CASSLGGGQETQYF.

This clone appeared many times. The V and J genes are TRBV5-1 and TRBJ2-3; the match to TRBD2 covers 7 bases. Trimming removed 2 bases from V and 6 bases from J; junction bases left unmatched: 6. Germline lookup yields CDR1 SGHRS and CDR2 YFSETQ. This CDR3 is built from 14 residues. CDR3 region: CASSFWGGGDTQYF. The CDR3 DNA reads TGCGCCAGCAGCTTTTGGGGGGGAGGCGATACGCAGTATTTT.

This rearrangement joins TRBV25-1 to TRBJ2-3; D perhaps matches TRBD2 (6 bases). Per germline, CDR1 MGHDK and CDR2 SYGVNS. This CDR3 is 17 amino acids long. Trimming cost V 6 bases and J 3 bases, with 22 bases left between them. The CDR3 reads CASSGPMAGRGTDTQYF. The CDR3 DNA is TGTGCCAGCAGCGGCCCGATGGCGGGGAGAGGGACAGATACGCAGTATTTT.